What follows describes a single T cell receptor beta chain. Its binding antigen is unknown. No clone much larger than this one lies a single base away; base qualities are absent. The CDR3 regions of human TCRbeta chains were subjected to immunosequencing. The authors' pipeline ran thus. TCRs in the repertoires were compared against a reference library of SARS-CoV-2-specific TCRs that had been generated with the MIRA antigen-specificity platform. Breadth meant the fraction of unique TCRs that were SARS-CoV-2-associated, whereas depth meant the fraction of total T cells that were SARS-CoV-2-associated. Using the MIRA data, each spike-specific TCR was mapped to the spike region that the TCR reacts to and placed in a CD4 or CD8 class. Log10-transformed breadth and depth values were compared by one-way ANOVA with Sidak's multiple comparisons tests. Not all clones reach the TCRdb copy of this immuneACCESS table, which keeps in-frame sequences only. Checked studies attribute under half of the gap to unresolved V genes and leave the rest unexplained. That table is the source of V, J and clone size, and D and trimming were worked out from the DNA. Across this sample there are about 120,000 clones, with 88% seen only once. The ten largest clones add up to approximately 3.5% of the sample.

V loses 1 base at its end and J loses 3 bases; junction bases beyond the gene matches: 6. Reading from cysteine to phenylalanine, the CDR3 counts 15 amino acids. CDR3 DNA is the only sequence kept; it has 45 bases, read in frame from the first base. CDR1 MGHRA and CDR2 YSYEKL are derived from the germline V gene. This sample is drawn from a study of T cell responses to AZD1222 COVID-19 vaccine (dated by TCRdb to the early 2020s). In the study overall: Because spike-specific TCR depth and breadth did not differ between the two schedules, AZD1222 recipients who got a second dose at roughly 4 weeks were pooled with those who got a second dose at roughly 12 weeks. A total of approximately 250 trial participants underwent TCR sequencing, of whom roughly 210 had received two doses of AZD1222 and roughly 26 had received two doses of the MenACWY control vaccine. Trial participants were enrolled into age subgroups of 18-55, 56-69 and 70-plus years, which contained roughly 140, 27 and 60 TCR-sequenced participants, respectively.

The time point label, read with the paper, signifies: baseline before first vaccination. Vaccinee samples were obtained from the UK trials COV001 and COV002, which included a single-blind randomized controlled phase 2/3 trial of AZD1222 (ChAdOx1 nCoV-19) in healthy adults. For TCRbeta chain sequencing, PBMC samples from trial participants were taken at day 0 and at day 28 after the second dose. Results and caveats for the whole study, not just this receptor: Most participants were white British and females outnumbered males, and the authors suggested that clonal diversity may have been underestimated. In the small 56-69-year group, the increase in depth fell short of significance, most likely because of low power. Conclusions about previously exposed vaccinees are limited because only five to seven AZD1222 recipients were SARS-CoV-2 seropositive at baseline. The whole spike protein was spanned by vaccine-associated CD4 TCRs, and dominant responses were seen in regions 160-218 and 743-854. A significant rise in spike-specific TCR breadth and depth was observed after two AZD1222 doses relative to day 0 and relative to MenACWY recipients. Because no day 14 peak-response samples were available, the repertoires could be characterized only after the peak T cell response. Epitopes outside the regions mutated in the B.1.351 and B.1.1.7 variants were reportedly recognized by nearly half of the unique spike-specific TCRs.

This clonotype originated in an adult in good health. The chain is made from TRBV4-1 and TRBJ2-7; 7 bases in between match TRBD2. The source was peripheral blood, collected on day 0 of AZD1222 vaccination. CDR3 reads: CASSQGPSGVYEQYF. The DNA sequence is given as TGCGCCAGCAGCCAAGGCCCGAGCGGGGTCTACGAGCAGTACTTC.